This T cell receptor beta chain was sequenced for a study of blood T cells in healthy people across ages (dated by TCRdb to 2015 to 2017). About the investigation overall: In model experiments, template switching captured roughly one uniquely barcoded TCR beta cDNA molecule for every two T cells. Donors were grouped into four age groups: young (average approximately 16 years), middle-aged (around 39), aged (around 60) and long-lived (approximately 78). Using deep sequencing normalized with unique cDNA molecular identifiers, the study measured how TCR beta repertoire diversity changes with age. For two donors (one aged 18 to 30 and one aged 80 or older), the study analyzed two additional independent replicas of 1 million unique cDNA reads from the same blood draw. To avoid experimental bias, donors of different ages were distributed randomly across sequencing lanes.

The CDR3 numbers 13 residues from cysteine through phenylalanine. Just the 39-base CDR3 DNA is kept, in frame starting at base 1. Trimming leaves V shorter by 4 bases and J shorter by 8 bases, with the junction holding 6 bases beyond the gene matches. CDR1 MDHEN and CDR2 SYDVKM were looked up in the germline V gene. As for this clonotype: The antigen it binds to is not known. Base qualities are not provided; no much larger clone lies one nucleotide away.

Study-level results and caveats: Estimates of total diversity from one million sequenced T cells were regarded as lower bounds and underestimates. Because the CMV infection status of the donors was unknown, age-related changes in expanded clonotypes may potentially have been confounded. Compared with the aged group, the long-lived group had more naive CD4+ T cells, fewer expanded clones and increased TCR diversity, suggesting age selection. A strong correlation was found between observed TCR beta diversity and the percentage of naive T cells measured by flow cytometry. Conclusive comparison of naive and antigen-experienced compartments was prevented by the profiling of bulk unsorted PBMCs. As age increased, observed TCR beta diversity per million T cells dropped in a roughly linear way, and a significant reduction was already evident by age roughly 40.

Donors were a few dozen systemically healthy Caucasian individuals from Russia aged 6 to 90 years. Approximately 9.7 milliliters of peripheral blood were drawn from each donor into EDTA-treated Vacutainer tubes. Ficoll-Paque density-gradient centrifugation was used to isolate PBMCs, with at least 6.5 million obtained per sample. Total RNA was extracted from PBMCs with Trizol reagent, with at least 5.5 micrograms obtained per sample. The percentages of naive CD45RAhigh/CD27high T cells were determined by flow cytometry on a PBMC aliquot from every donor. Library construction relied on 5' RACE. Sequencing used an Illumina HiSeq 2500. A second PCR of 7 to 11 cycles was performed with a sample-barcoded 5' primer and a J-beta primer mix. A unique molecular identifier was introduced onto each TCR beta cDNA molecule by a template-switch 5' adaptor carrying 12 random nucleotides. At least 3 million CDR3-containing paired-end reads were obtained from each sample. First-strand cDNA synthesis was performed from all RNA using the Mint cDNA synthesis kit, with priming by a TRBC-specific oligonucleotide. Following uracil-DNA glycosylase treatment, all cDNA underwent a first 18-cycle PCR with the universal primers M1SS and BC2_uni_R. In the authors' own workflow: For normalization, 1 million high-quality reads were randomly selected from each sample, with every read carrying a distinct molecular identifier. Reads sharing molecular identifiers were discarded rather than binned into consensus sequences. CDR3 identification, clonotype clustering and error correction used MiTCR with a Q25 quality threshold and the strictest error-elimination algorithm. A nonparametric unseen species model with Euler transformation was used to estimate a lower bound on total TCR beta diversity. TCRdb reanalyzed the raw reads on its own, using fastp at Q25 for trimming and MiXCR for clone calling, and kept in-frame beta chains. One record per CDR3 amino acid sequence lists the most common genes and DNA. TCRdb, not the authors, supplied the V and J calls. This sample holds some 1.6 million distinct CDR3 sequences; approximately 32% were observed only once. The ten biggest clones cover 11% of the sample.

This receptor was identified in a woman in her thirties in good health. The chain was built from TRBV28 and TRBJ1-2; 8 bases in the middle match TRBD1. Sequences were obtained from blood. The base sequence is TGTGCCAGCAGTTCACGGACAGGGTTCGGCTACACCTTC. Translation gives CASSSRTGFGYTF.